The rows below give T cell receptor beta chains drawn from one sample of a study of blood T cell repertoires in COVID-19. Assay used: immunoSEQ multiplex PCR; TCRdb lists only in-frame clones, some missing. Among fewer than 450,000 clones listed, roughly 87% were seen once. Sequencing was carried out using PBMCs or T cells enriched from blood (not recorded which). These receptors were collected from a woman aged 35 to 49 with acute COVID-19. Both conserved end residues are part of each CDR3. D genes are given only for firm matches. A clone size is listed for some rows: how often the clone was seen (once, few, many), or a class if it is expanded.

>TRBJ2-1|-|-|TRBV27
TGTGCCAGCAGTCCTGGGACACCAAACAATGAGCAGTTCTTC
CASSPGTPNNEQFF
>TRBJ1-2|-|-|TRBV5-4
TGTGCCAGCAGCTTGGGGACAGAGAGGGACTATGGCTACACCTTC
CASSLGTERDYGYTF
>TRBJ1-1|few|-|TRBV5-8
TGTGCCAGCAGTTTATACAGGGCGGCGGCTTTCTTT
CASSLYRAAAFF
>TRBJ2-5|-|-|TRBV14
TGTGCCAGCAAGTCAGGGGCGTTTGAGGAGACCCAGTACTTC
CASKSGAFEETQYF
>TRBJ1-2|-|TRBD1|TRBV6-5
TGTGCCAGCAGTTACTCCGGGACAGCTATCTATGGCTACACCTTC
CASSYSGTAIYGYTF
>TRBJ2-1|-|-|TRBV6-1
TGTGCCAGCAGTGAATGGGACACCACCTACAATGAGCAGTTCTTC
CASSEWDTTYNEQFF
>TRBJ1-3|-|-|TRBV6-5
TGTGCCAGTAGAACAGGGAATTTCGGAAACACCATATATTTT
CASRTGNFGNTIYF
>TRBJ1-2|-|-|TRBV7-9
TGTGCCAGCAGCTTAGCCTCGGGAGATCATGGCTACACCTTC
CASSLASGDHGYTF
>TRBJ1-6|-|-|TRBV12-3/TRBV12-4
TGTGCCAGCAGTTTTCAATGGGCTTCACCCCTCCACTTT
CASSFQWASPLHF
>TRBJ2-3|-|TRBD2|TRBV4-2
TGTGCCAGCAGCCGGACTAGCGGGGACACAGATACGCAGTATTTT
CASSRTSGDTDTQYF
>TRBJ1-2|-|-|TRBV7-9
TGTGCCAGCAGCTTCCTGCAGGTAGCTAACTATGGCTACACCTTC
CASSFLQVANYGYTF
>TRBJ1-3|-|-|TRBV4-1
TGCGCCAGCAGCCAAGACGGCTGGCCTAGCTCTGGAAACACCATATATTTT
CASSQDGWPSSGNTIYF
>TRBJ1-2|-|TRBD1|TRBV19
TGTGCCAGTAGTTACAGGGGTTCAGGCTACACCTTC
CASSYRGSGYTF
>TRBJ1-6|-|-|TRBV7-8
TGTGCCAGCACCCCCGTGGTCGCCAACATCAATTCACCCCTCCACTTT
CASTPVVANINSPLHF
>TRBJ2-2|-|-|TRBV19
TGTGCCAGTAGTAATTTACTAGTACGTAACACCGGGGAGCTGTTTTTT
CASSNLLVRNTGELFF
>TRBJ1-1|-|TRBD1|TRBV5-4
TGTGCCAGCAGCGTTGACAGGGTGAACACTGAAGCTTTCTTT
CASSVDRVNTEAFF
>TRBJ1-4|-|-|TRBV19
TGTGCCAGTAGTATCTCCTCGTCCAATGAAAAACTGTTTTTT
CASSISSSNEKLFF
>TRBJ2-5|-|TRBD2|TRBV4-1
TGCGCCAGCAGCCAAGTTATGCGGGGGGGCTCTCGAGAGACCCAGTACTTC
CASSQVMRGGSRETQYF
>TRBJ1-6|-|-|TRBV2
TGTGCCAGCAGTGGCGCGAACTATAATTCACCCCTCCACTTT
CASSGANYNSPLHF
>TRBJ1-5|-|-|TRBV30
TGTGCCTGCAGTCAAGAGATCGGGGATCAGCCCCAGCATTTT
CACSQEIGDQPQHF
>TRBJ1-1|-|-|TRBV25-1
TGTGCCAGCCGTATAGGTGCAGGGAACACTGAAGCTTTCTTT
CASRIGAGNTEAFF
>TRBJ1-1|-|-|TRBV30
TGTGCCTGGAGTGACTATCGACAGGCTAACACTGAAGCTTTCTTT
CAWSDYRQANTEAFF
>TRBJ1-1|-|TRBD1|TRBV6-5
TGTGCCAGCAGTTATAGCAAGGGGACAGGGTCCCTTGAAGCTTTCTTT
CASSYSKGTGSLEAFF
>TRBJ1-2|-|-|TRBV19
TGTGCCAGTAGTATAAGGTGGGCGGGGGACGGCTACACCTTC
CASSIRWAGDGYTF
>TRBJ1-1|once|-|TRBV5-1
TGCGCCAGCAGCTTGGCCACAGGGAACACTGAAGCTTTCTTT
CASSLATGNTEAFF
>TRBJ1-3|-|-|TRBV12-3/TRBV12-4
TGTGCCAGCGGGCCCTCGACTGGAAACACCATATATTTT
CASGPSTGNTIYF
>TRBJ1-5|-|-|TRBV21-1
TGTGCCAGCAGCAAAGCCCGGGACAGAATACTTTTTAGCAATCAGCCCCAGCATTTT
CASSKARDRILFSNQPQHF
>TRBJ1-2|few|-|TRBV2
TGTGCCAGCAAACAGACCTATGGCTACACCTTC
CASKQTYGYTF
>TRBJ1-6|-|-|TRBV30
TGTGCCTGGAGTTCTTGGGGCAGGTTAGATTCACCCCTCCACTTT
CAWSSWGRLDSPLHF
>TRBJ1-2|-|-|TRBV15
TGTGCCACCAGCAGAGATCTAGGGGATGGCTACACCTTC
CATSRDLGDGYTF
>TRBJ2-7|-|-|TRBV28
TGTGCCAGCAGTCTCCGACAGTCCTACGAGCAGTACTTC
CASSLRQSYEQYF
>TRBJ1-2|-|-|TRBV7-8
TGTGCCAGCAGCTCTAACCTATGGACATCCGGCCATGGCTACACCTTC
CASSSNLWTSGHGYTF
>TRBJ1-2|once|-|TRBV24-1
TGTGCCACCCTTAGCGGAAACTATGGCTACACCTTC
CATLSGNYGYTF
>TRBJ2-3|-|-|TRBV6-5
TGTGCCAGCAGTTACAGCGCTAGCACAGATACGCAGTATTTT
CASSYSASTDTQYF
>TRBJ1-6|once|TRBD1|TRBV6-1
TGTGCCAGCAGTGGAACTCGGACAGGGAGCTCCTATAATTCACCCCTCCACTTT
CASSGTRTGSSYNSPLHF
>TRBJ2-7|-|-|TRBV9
TGTGCCAGCAGCGTAGGGCAGTCCTACGAGCAGTACTTC
CASSVGQSYEQYF
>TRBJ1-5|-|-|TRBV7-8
TGTGCCAGCAGCTTTTTCCCGGGGAATCAGCCCCAGCATTTT
CASSFFPGNQPQHF
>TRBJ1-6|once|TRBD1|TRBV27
TGTGCCAGCAGTTTATGGGGGACAGGGGAATCACCCCTCCACTTT
CASSLWGTGESPLHF
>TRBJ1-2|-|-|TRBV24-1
TGTGCCACCAGTGACGGCTATGGCTACACCTTC
CATSDGYGYTF
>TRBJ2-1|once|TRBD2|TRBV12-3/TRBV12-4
TGTGCCAGCAGAGGGACTAGTGGTGAGCAGTTCTTC
CASRGTSGEQFF
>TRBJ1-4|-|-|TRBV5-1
TGCGCCAGCAGCCCCAGGGTCACTAATGAAAAACTGTTTTTT
CASSPRVTNEKLFF
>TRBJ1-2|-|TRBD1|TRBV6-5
TGTGCCAGCAGCAGGGACAGTAACTATGGCTACACCTTC
CASSRDSNYGYTF
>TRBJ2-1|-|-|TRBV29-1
TGCAGCGTTGGACAGAGCTCCTACAATGAGCAGTTCTTC
CSVGQSSYNEQFF
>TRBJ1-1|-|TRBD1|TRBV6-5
TGTGCCAGCAGTTCATGGGACAGCCGAAGCACTGAAGCTTTCTTT
CASSSWDSRSTEAFF
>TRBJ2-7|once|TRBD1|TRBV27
TGTGCCAGCAGTCCTGGGACAGGAGCTAGACTTCCCTCCTACGAGCAGTACTTC
CASSPGTGARLPSYEQYF
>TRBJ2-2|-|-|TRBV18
TGTGCCAGCTCACCACAGCTTAACACCGGGGAGCTGTTTTTT
CASSPQLNTGELFF
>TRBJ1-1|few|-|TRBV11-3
TGTGCCAGCAGTGTGACTGAGAACACTGAAGCTTTCTTT
CASSVTENTEAFF
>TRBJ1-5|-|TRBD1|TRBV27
TGTGCCAGCAGTCCGGGACAGGCCAATCAGCCCCAGCATTTT
CASSPGQANQPQHF